Only a few counts were recorded for the clone carrying this T cell receptor (beta chain). Its matching antigen is unknown. The gene symbols are mouse symbols. The DNA ends 1 residue before the CDR3 does, and the rest of the CDR3 is filled in from the germline J gene. The identical CDR3 is also encoded by other nucleotide sequences in the sample. This CDR3 spans 13 amino acids. The germline V gene has CDR1 KGHPV and CDR2 FQNQEV (reference sequence). Trimming shortened V by 2 bases and J by 4 bases, and 8 bases separated the two germline ends. The sample originates from a study of tissue T cells after allogeneic stem cell transplantation. Documented time point: mouse harvest day 14 after allogeneic transplant. Each mouse received 10^7 T-cell-depleted marrow cells plus 10^6 splenic CD5+ T cells by tail vein. Mice had MHC-mismatched B6 into BALB/c GVHD, sampled day 7 or 14. Points from the study as a whole: Anatomically similar tissues had similar TCR repertoires within each patient. In patients and mice, blood and spleen missed much of tissue repertoire.

Here immunoSEQ multiplex PCR was the method, and the copy in TCRdb shows in-frame clones only, minus some. The table has about 9,000 clones, roughly a third seen once. The sample was skin. This chain links TRBV26 with TRBJ1-1; D possibly corresponds to TRBD1 (5 bases). The clonotype comes from a female BALB/c mouse given C57BL/6 T cells with graft-versus-host disease after an allogeneic hematopoietic cell transplant. CDR3 in amino acids: CASSLGAGTEVFF. The CDR3 bases that were read are TGTGCCAGCAGTCTGGGGGCCGGCACAGAAGTCTTC.